A selection of T cell receptor beta chains follows, all from one sample in a study of vaccination and CD4 T cells after COVID-19. TCRdb re-called the PCR reads with MiXCR, one entry per CDR3 protein. The sample lists about 15,000 distinct CDR3 sequences, approximately 57% occurring once. What these receptors recognize is not known. The sequenced sample consisted of CD4+ T cells from blood, cultured in vitro. Source of these receptors: a human donor who had recovered from COVID-19. The CDR3 runs from the conserved cysteine through the conserved F or W. The D gene is left open where the match is weak. The listing skips clone size in some rows; elsewhere it reads once, few, many or a size class.

TRBD1	TRBJ1-1	.	TRBV18	TGTGCCAGCTCACCATCCCAGGGGGCCACTGAAGCTTTCTTT	CASSPSQGATEAFF
.	TRBJ1-1	.	TRBV4-3	TGCGCCAGCAGCCAAGATCGGATAGACACTGAAGCTTTCTTT	CASSQDRIDTEAFF
TRBD1	TRBJ1-1	.	TRBV6-1	TGTGCCAGCAGTGAAAAGGCAGGGGGGACTGAAGCTTTCTTT	CASSEKAGGTEAFF
TRBD1	TRBJ1-2	large	TRBV6-2/TRBV6-3	TGTGCCAGCAGAAACCCGGGACAGGTTACTTCTGGCTACACCTTC	CASRNPGQVTSGYTF
.	TRBJ2-7	.	TRBV12-3/TRBV12-4	TGTGCCAGCAGTCCAAACAGGGCCGAGCAGTACTTC	CASSPNRAEQYF
TRBD1	TRBJ2-3	medium-sized	TRBV19	TGTGCCAGTAGTACCTCCCCGGGACAGGGGGCAGCAGATACGCAGTATTTT	CASSTSPGQGAADTQYF
.	TRBJ1-1	.	TRBV14	TGTGCCAGCAGCCATTTGGAGTGGGGGAGTGAAGCTTTCTTT	CASSHLEWGSEAFF
.	TRBJ2-4	.	TRBV28	TGTGCCAGCAGCCTTACACAGGGACTAGCCAAAAACATTCAGTACTTC	CASSLTQGLAKNIQYF
.	TRBJ1-5	few	TRBV6-5	TGTGCCAGCAGTTCTCAGGGACAGCCCCAGCATTTT	CASSSQGQPQHF
TRBD1	TRBJ2-1	.	TRBV5-1	TGCGCCAGCAGCTTGGGGACAGGGATGTACAATGAGCAGTTCTTC	CASSLGTGMYNEQFF
.	TRBJ1-5	.	TRBV7-9	TGTGCCAGCAGCCCCTCCGGACCTCTTAGCAATCAGCCCCAGCATTTT	CASSPSGPLSNQPQHF
.	TRBJ1-6	few	TRBV6-1	TGTGCCAGCAGTCAGGAACCAGGTGCCCTTTCACCCCTCCACTTT	CASSQEPGALSPLHF
.	TRBJ1-6	once	TRBV5-4	TGTGCCAGCAGCTTAGGCGGGGACTCACCCCTCCACTTT	CASSLGGDSPLHF
TRBD1	TRBJ2-1	.	TRBV5-1	TGCGCCAGCAGCACCCCGGGACAGGGGACATTCTTC	CASSTPGQGTFF
.	TRBJ2-5	.	TRBV2	TGTGCCAGCAGTGTAAGGACCCAGTACTTC	CASSVRTQYF
TRBD1	TRBJ2-2	few	TRBV11-3	TGTGCCAGCAGCCTCCAAGTACAGGGGGCGGACACCGGGGAGCTGTTTTTT	CASSLQVQGADTGELFF
TRBD1	TRBJ1-1	few	TRBV12-5	TGTGCTAGTGGTCGAATAACATACAGGGGGTACCTCATGAACACTGAAGCTTTCTTT	CASGRITYRGYLMNTEAFF